Presented here are 21 T cell receptor beta chains from one specimen sequenced in a study of early T cells in non-severe SARS-CoV-2 infection. TCRdb redid the calling of the 5' RACE reads with MiXCR, one entry per CDR3 protein. The data contain 55,000 to 70,000 distinct CDR3 sequences, about 11% of them singletons. Sequenced: whole blood. These receptor sequences come from an adult who was a healthcare worker with PCR-confirmed SARS-CoV-2 infection or an uninfected control (not recorded which).

The rearrangement joins TRBV28 to TRBJ2-7; 8 bases are a match to TRBD1. CDR3 length: 14 residues. The V and J ends lost 6 bases and 2 bases, in that order; junction bases with no gene match: 6. Germline V CDR1 and CDR2: MDHEN, SYDVKM. The CDR3 DNA reads as TGTGCCAGCAGCTCACAGGGGGGCCCCTACGAGCAGTACTTC. Translated, it gives CASSSQGGPYEQYF. The variable domain in full, completed from reference TRBV28 and TRBJ2-7, reads DVKVTQSSRYLVKRTGEKVFLECVQDMDHENMFWYRQDPGLGLRLIYFSYDVKMKEKGDIPEGYSVSREKKERFSLILESASTNQTSMYLCASSSQGGPYEQYFGPGTRLTVT.

By share of the sample, this clonotype is medium-sized. The chain is built from TRBV4-1 and TRBJ2-7, with D perhaps matching TRBD2 (5 bases). The CDR3 length is 15 residues. Germline V gene data show CDR1 as MGHRA and CDR2 as YSYEKL. Trimming shortened V by 0 bases and J by 6 bases, and 15 bases separated the two germline ends. The CDR3 reads CASSQDLASYGEQYF. The CDR3 DNA reads TGCGCCAGCAGCCAAGATTTAGCGTCTTACGGCGAGCAGTACTTC.

CDR3 DNA sequence: TGTGCCAGCAGCTTGACCACAGATACGCAGTATTTT. Encoded protein: CASSLTTDTQYF. The chain couples TRBV11-2 to TRBJ2-3; D not resolved. The CDR3 consists of 12 residues. Deletions cut 3 bases from V and 2 bases from J, with 3 bases between. The germline V gene encodes CDR1 SGHAT and CDR2 FQNNGV.

This clonotype occurred a few times. The chain uses TRBV5-4 and TRBJ2-1, with TRBD1 matching 8 bases. Germline values: CDR1 SGHNT, CDR2 YYREEE (reference sequence). The CDR3 is made up of 13 amino acids. The trim removed 5 bases at V and 6 bases at J, leaving 4 bases unmatched. The CDR3 region has the DNA TGTGCCAGCAGTTCCGGGACAGGCAATGAGCAGTTCTTC. Protein: CASSSGTGNEQFF.

The sample holds many counts of this clonotype. The chain joins TRBV2 to TRBJ2-2, with 11 bases identical to TRBD2. Germline V gives CDR1 SNHLY, CDR2 FYNNEI. J lost 6 bases, V lost 2 bases, and 5 bases had no gene match. This CDR3 is built from 16 residues. In DNA form, the CDR3 reads TGTGCCAGCAGTGAAACTAGCGGGAGTATTTCCGGGGAGCTGTTTTTT. Its protein is CASSETSGSISGELFF.

The sample holds many counts of this clonotype. V gene TRBV27 combines with J gene TRBJ2-1, with D uncertain. Per germline, CDR1 MNHEY and CDR2 SMNVEV (reference sequence). With 6 bases removed from V and 0 bases from J, the gap between germline ends came to 12 bases. This CDR3 contains 15 residues. The CDR3 spells CASRRTSSSYNEQFF. The CDR3 DNA sequence: TGTGCCAGCAGAAGGACGTCTAGCTCCTACAATGAGCAGTTCTTC.

This clonotype appeared many times. The J gene is TRBJ2-7, the V gene TRBV4-2; D not certain. Deletions cut 0 bases from V and 0 bases from J, with 12 bases between. Looked up from germline, CDR1 is LGHNA and CDR2 is YNFKEQ. The CDR3 length is 16 residues. CDR3 in DNA: TGTGCCAGCAGCCAAGAAGGGCAGCGAATCTCCTACGAGCAGTACTTC. Translation: CASSQEGQRISYEQYF.

The CDR3 DNA sequence: TGTGCCAGTAGTCCCCCGGGACTAGCGGGAGTGCGCATCTTGAATGAGCAGTTCTTC. This sequence encodes CASSPPGLAGVRILNEQFF. This sequence joins TRBV19 and TRBJ2-1, with 14 bases fitting TRBD2. Germline V gene lookup returns CDR1 LNHDA and CDR2 SQIVND (reference sequence). This CDR3 region has 19 residues. V lost 5 bases to trimming and J lost 7 bases; unmatched junction nucleotides: 16.

This clonotype has at least ten counts. The genes are TRBV7-9 and TRBJ1-3; D call uncertain. The CDR3 is made up of 15 amino acids. The germline V and J ends were trimmed by 4 bases and 0 bases, with 10 bases remaining between them. Germline CDR1 reads SEHNR; CDR2 reads FQNEAQ (reference sequence). CDR3 in DNA: TGTGCCAGCAGCTACCACTTGGGCTCTGGAAACACCATATATTTT. Residues: CASSYHLGSGNTIYF.

In its sample, this clonotype was seen a few times. The J gene is TRBJ1-1, the V gene TRBV20-1; possible D gene TRBD1, 5 bases. This CDR3 region has 14 residues. Germline CDR1 and CDR2: DFQATT and SNEGSKA (reference sequence). Trimming took 2 bases from V and 5 from J, leaving 15 bases between them. The DNA for the CDR3 is TGCAGTGCTAGACAGGGTAGCTCGTGGACTGAAGCTTTCTTT. Its translation is CSARQGSSWTEAFF.

The table lists this clonotype with a few counts. This rearrangement joins TRBV6-2 or TRBV6-3 to TRBJ2-1; possible D gene TRBD2, 5 bases. CDR1 and CDR2 from the germline V gene are MNHEY and SVGEGT. The V end was cut by 4 bases, the J end by 4 bases, with 20 bases between. The CDR3 sequence is 17 residues long. The CDR3, as DNA: TGTGCCAGCAGTTCCGACGTTGGGGAGTACCAATACAATGAGCAGTTCTTC. It specifies CASSSDVGEYQYNEQFF.

This clonotype came up a few times. J is TRBJ2-7 and V is TRBV5-1; 11 bases align to TRBD2. Trimming took 4 bases from V and 2 from J; bases not matched to a gene: 8. Germline V gene lookup returns CDR1 SGHRS and CDR2 YFSETQ. The length of the CDR3 is 16 residues. The DNA for the CDR3 is TGCGCCAGCAGCCTTGGGACTAGCGGATTTACCTACGAGCAGTACTTC. This gives the protein CASSLGTSGFTYEQYF.

This clonotype was detected many times. This chain connects TRBV24-1 to TRBJ2-1; TRBD2 might be the D (5 bases). Germline V CDR1 and CDR2: KGHDR, SFDVKD. CDR3 length: 15 residues. Trimming pared 1 base from V and 2 bases from J, leaving 8 bases between. The CDR3 here is CATSDFTRAYNEQFF. CDR3 in DNA: TGTGCCACCAGTGATTTTACTAGGGCCTACAATGAGCAGTTCTTC.

This clonotype turned up a few times. J is TRBJ1-1 and V is TRBV25-1; D gene unclear. CDR1 and CDR2 from the germline V gene are MGHDK and SYGVNS. CDR3 length: 12 amino acids. V was trimmed by 5 bases and J by 4 bases, leaving 8 bases between them. The DNA for the CDR3 is TGTGCCAGCAGTTCCTGGGGCACTGAAGCTTTCTTT. Its translation: CASSSWGTEAFF.

In its sample, this clonotype was seen a few times. The V call is TRBV6-5, the J call TRBJ1-1, with TRBD1 as a possible D gene (6 bases). V was pared by 4 bases and J by 5 bases, with 11 bases between. The germline V gene encodes CDR1 MNHEY and CDR2 SVGAGI. The CDR3 loop spans 13 amino acids. The CDR3 DNA sequence: TGTGCCAGCAGTTCAAGGCAGGGGACTGAAGCTTTCTTT. Translating it yields CASSSRQGTEAFF.

The chain uses TRBV2 and TRBJ2-1; maybe TRBD1 (6 bases). With 8 bases removed from V and 10 bases from J, the gap between germline ends came to 18 bases. Germline V gene sequence: CDR1 SNHLY, CDR2 FYNNEI. The CDR3 runs 13 residues. CDR3 DNA: TGTGCCAGCGGAGAGACAGGTGATCTCGAGCAGTTCTTC. Amino acids: CASGETGDLEQFF.

The sample holds a few counts of this clonotype. The V gene is TRBV4-3, the J gene TRBJ1-4; no definite D call. V was shortened by 0 bases and J by 8 bases, with 10 bases between the two germline ends. The CDR3 covers 14 residues. Germline V gene lookup returns CDR1 LGHNA and CDR2 YSLEER. The CDR3 loop reads CASSQERLTEKLFF. In nucleotides, the CDR3 is TGCGCCAGCAGCCAAGAGAGGTTGACGGAAAAACTGTTTTTT.

This chain connects TRBV5-1 to TRBJ2-7, with D perhaps matching TRBD2 (5 bases). V shed 2 bases and J shed 0 bases, with 12 bases lying between them. Germline CDR1 reads SGHRS; CDR2 reads YFSETQ. The CDR3 has 15 residues. CDR3 amino acids: CASSFSRRSSYEQYF. CDR3 DNA sequence: TGCGCCAGCAGCTTTTCACGGAGGAGCTCCTACGAGCAGTACTTC.

In its sample, this clonotype was seen a few times. This chain joins TRBV20-1 and TRBJ1-1; the D gene is possibly TRBD1 (5 bases). The CDR3 extends over 15 amino acids. V was shortened by 7 bases and J by 1 base, with 19 bases between the two germline ends. Germline CDR1 DFQATT, CDR2 SNEGSKA (reference sequence). The CDR3 loop is CSGRYILGENTEAFF. CDR3 DNA: TGCAGTGGTAGGTACATCCTGGGGGAGAACACTGAAGCTTTCTTT.

The CDR3 here is CAIRGGQNQPQHF. CDR3 coding DNA: TGTGCCATCAGGGGGGGACAAAATCAGCCCCAGCATTTT. The V call is TRBV10-3, the J call TRBJ1-5; D is possibly TRBD1 (6 bases). Trimming took off 6 bases at V and 4 bases at J, with 10 bases between the two ends. The CDR3 loop spans 13 amino acids. The germline V gene has CDR1 ENHRY and CDR2 SYGVKD.

V gene TRBV10-2 combines with J gene TRBJ1-1; D gene ambiguous. The CDR3 is 13 amino acids. Germline V gene lookup returns CDR1 WSHSY and CDR2 SAAADI. Trimming took 4 bases from V and 2 from J, leaving 8 bases between them. CDR3 sequence (DNA): TGCGCCAGCAGTGCTGTGGGTAACACTGAAGCTTTCTTT. Its protein product is CASSAVGNTEAFF.